These T cell receptor beta chains were read from a single sample in a study of blood T cell repertoires in COVID-19. Assay used: immunoSEQ multiplex PCR; TCRdb lists only in-frame clones, some missing. The sample lists around 100,000 clones; more than 70% were seen once. The sequenced sample consisted of peripheral blood. The receptors originated from a woman in her twenties or thirties with acute or convalescent COVID-19. Each CDR3 is given without its conserved first and last residue. D genes are given only for firm matches.

D gene: TRBD2
J gene: TRBJ2-1
V gene: TRBV5-5
CDR3 protein: ASSVTGTSGFNEQF

D gene: TRBD2
J gene: TRBJ2-2
V gene: TRBV12-5
CDR3 protein: ASGLRNYGLAGGYNTGELF

D gene: TRBD1
J gene: TRBJ2-7
V gene: TRBV29-1
CDR3 protein: SVGGDVGTGTYEQY

D gene: -
J gene: TRBJ1-6
V gene: TRBV6-5
CDR3 protein: ASSWSSYNSPLH

D gene: -
J gene: TRBJ1-1
V gene: TRBV5-1
CDR3 protein: ASSSLGTRGEAF

D gene: -
J gene: TRBJ1-1
V gene: TRBV11-2
CDR3 protein: ASSLGRATEAF

D gene: -
J gene: TRBJ2-7
V gene: TRBV12-3/TRBV12-4
CDR3 protein: ASSLQVYYEQY

D gene: TRBD2
J gene: TRBJ2-3
V gene: TRBV4-1
CDR3 protein: ASSQRRVAGARTDTQY

D gene: TRBD1
J gene: TRBJ1-2
V gene: TRBV10-1
CDR3 protein: ASSAGQSLDYT

D gene: -
J gene: TRBJ1-1
V gene: TRBV10-3
CDR3 protein: ATSGGNTEAF

D gene: -
J gene: TRBJ1-6
V gene: TRBV5-6
CDR3 protein: ASSLQQGNSPLH

D gene: -
J gene: TRBJ1-4
V gene: TRBV2
CDR3 protein: ASSKETVNEKLF

D gene: TRBD1
J gene: TRBJ2-1
V gene: TRBV28
CDR3 protein: ASSFLDRGAYNEQF

D gene: TRBD1
J gene: TRBJ2-7
V gene: TRBV7-9
CDR3 protein: ASSSGVQGAYEQY

D gene: -
J gene: TRBJ2-3
V gene: TRBV7-2
CDR3 protein: ASSPEGVLTDTQY

D gene: -
J gene: TRBJ1-2
V gene: TRBV30
CDR3 protein: AWSPGGILYGYT

D gene: -
J gene: TRBJ1-6
V gene: TRBV5-6
CDR3 protein: ASSWREKNSPLH

D gene: TRBD2
J gene: TRBJ2-1
V gene: TRBV7-9
CDR3 protein: ASRRAGENYNEQF

D gene: TRBD1
J gene: TRBJ1-1
V gene: TRBV4-1
CDR3 protein: ASISRQGSNTEAF

D gene: TRBD1
J gene: TRBJ1-2
V gene: TRBV9
CDR3 protein: ASSVSGTGDGYT

D gene: -
J gene: TRBJ1-4
V gene: TRBV10-1
CDR3 protein: ASSEGGTNEKLF

D gene: -
J gene: TRBJ1-1
V gene: TRBV5-1
CDR3 protein: ASSFQGNLKLNTEAF

D gene: -
J gene: TRBJ1-1
V gene: TRBV24-1
CDR3 protein: ATSDLTGTEAF

D gene: -
J gene: TRBJ2-7
V gene: TRBV3-1/TRBV3-2
CDR3 protein: ASSQGHTGYEQY

D gene: TRBD1
J gene: TRBJ1-5
V gene: TRBV19
CDR3 protein: ASSTLWTGSNQPQH

D gene: TRBD1
J gene: TRBJ2-7
V gene: TRBV5-1
CDR3 protein: ASSLSFRDRRQSDFYEQY

D gene: -
J gene: TRBJ2-4
V gene: TRBV24-1
CDR3 protein: ATSDSQGAKNIQY

D gene: -
J gene: TRBJ2-2
V gene: TRBV7-3
CDR3 protein: ASSPRSSVGELF

D gene: TRBD2
J gene: TRBJ2-3
V gene: TRBV18
CDR3 protein: ASSPIWRGGGTDTQY

D gene: -
J gene: TRBJ1-5
V gene: TRBV21-1
CDR3 protein: ASSSIEGLYSNQPQH